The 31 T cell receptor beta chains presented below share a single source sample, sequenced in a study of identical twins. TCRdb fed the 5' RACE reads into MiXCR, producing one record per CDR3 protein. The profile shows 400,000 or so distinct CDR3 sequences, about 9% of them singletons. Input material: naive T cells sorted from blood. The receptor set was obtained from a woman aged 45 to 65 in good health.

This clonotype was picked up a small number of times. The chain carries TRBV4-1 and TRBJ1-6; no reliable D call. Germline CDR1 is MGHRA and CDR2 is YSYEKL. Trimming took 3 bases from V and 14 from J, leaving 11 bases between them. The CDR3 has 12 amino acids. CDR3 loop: CASSQGYSSLHF. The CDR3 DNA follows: TGCGCCAGCAGCCAGGGGTACTCGTCCCTCCACTTT.

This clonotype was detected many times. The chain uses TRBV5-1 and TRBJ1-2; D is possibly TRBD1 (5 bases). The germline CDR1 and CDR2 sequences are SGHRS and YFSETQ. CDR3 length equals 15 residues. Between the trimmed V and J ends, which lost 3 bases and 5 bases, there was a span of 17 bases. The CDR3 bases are TGCGCCAGCAGCTCTTTCCGTGGGGCAGCTTATGGCTACACCTTC. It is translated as CASSSFRGAAYGYTF.

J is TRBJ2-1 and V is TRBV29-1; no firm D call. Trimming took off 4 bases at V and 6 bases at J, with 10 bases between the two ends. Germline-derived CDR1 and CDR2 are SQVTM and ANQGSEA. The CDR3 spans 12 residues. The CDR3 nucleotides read TGCAGCGTTGGAAGGGCTGTCAATGAGCAGTTCTTC. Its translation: CSVGRAVNEQFF.

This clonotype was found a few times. The DNA of the CDR3 is TGCGCCAGCAGCTCATACATAAGGACAGGGAGGCGCAATGAGCAGTTCTTC. Amino acid sequence: CASSSYIRTGRRNEQFF. This chain connects TRBV5-1 to TRBJ2-1; 8 positions match TRBD1. Trimming at V came to 3 bases and at J to 6 bases, leaving 14 bases not matched to a gene. The germline V gene has CDR1 SGHRS and CDR2 YFSETQ. CDR3 length: 17 residues.

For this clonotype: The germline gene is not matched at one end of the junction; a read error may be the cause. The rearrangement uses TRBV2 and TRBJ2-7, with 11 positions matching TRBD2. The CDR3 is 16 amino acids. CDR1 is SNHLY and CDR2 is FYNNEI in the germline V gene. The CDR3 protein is CATSDGTSGPGYEQYF. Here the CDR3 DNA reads TGTGCCACCAGTGACGGGACTAGCGGACCCGGCTACGAGCAGTACTTC.

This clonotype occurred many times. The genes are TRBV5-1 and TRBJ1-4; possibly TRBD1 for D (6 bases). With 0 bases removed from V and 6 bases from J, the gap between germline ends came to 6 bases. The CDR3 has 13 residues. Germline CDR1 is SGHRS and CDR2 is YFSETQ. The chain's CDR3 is CASSLAGDEKLFF. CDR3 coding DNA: TGCGCCAGCAGCTTGGCAGGGGATGAAAAACTGTTTTTT.

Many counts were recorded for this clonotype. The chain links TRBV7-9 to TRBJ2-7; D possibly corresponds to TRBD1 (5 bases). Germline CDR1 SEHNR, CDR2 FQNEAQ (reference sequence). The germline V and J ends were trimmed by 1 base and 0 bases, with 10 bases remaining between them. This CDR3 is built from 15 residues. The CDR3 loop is CASSLGTKASYEQYV. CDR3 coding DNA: TGTGCCAGCAGCTTAGGGACAAAAGCCTCCTACGAGCAGTACGTC.

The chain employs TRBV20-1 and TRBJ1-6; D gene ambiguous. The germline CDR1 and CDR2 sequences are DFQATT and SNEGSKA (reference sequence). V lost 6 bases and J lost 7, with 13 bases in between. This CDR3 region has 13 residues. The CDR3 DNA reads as TGCAGTGCGGCGATCTCAGGAAATTCACCCCTCCACTTT. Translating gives CSAAISGNSPLHF.

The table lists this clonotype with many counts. The CDR3 sequence is CASSYLSHDEQYF. The CDR3, as DNA: TGTGCCAGCAGTTACTTATCACACGACGAGCAGTACTTC. The chain links TRBV6-5 to TRBJ2-7, with unresolved D. The V end lost 1 base, the J end lost 5 bases, and 9 bases lay between the germline ends. This CDR3 has 13 amino acids. Germline V gives CDR1 MNHEY, CDR2 SVGAGI.

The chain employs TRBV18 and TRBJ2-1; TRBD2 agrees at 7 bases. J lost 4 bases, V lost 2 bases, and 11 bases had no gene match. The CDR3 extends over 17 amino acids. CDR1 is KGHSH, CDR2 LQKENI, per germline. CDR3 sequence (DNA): TGTGCCAGCTCACCATTACCGGGCGGGAGTAATTACAATGAGCAGTTCTTC. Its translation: CASSPLPGGSNYNEQFF.

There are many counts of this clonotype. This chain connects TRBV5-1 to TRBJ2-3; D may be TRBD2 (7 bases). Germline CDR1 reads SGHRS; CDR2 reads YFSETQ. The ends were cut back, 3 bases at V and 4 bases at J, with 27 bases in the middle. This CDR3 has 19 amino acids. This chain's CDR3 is CASSWGGRGALSTPDTQYF. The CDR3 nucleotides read TGCGCCAGCAGCTGGGGGGGCCGGGGGGCACTATCGACTCCAGATACGCAGTATTTT.

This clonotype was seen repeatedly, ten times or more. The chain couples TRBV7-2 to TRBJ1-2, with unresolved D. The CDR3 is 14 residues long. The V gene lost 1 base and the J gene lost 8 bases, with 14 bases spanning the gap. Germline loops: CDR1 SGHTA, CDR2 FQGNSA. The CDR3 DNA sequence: TGTGCCAGCAGCTTAGGGACGACGCCCTTGGGCTACACCTTC. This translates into CASSLGTTPLGYTF.

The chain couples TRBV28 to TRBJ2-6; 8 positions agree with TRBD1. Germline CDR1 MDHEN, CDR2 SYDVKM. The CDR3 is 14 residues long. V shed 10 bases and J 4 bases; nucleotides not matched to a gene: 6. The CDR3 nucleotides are TGTGCCACCCAGGGGGCGTGGGGGGCCAACGTCCTGACTTTC. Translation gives CATQGAWGANVLTF.

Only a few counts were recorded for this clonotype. In DNA, the CDR3 is TGTGCCAGCTCTGTGGGGGCTCGGACTGAAGCTTTCTTT. It translates to CASSVGARTEAFF. The J gene is TRBJ1-1, the V gene TRBV18; D might be TRBD1 (6 bases). Germline lookup yields CDR1 KGHSH and CDR2 LQKENI. The germline V and J ends were trimmed by 6 bases and 5 bases, with 13 bases remaining between them. The CDR3 sequence is 13 residues long.

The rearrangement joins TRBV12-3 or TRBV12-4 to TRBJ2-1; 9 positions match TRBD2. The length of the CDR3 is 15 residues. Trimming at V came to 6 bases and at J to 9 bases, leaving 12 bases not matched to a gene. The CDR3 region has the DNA TGTGCCAGCAGGGTTAGCGGGAGTCGTCGGGCTGAGCAGTTCTTC. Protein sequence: CASRVSGSRRAEQFF.

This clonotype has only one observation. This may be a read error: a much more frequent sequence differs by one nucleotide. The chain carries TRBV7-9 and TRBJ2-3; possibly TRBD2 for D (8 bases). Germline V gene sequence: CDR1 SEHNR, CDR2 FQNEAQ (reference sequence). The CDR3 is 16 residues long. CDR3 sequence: CAISLAGQPSTDTQYF. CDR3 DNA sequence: TGTGCCATCAGCTTAGCGGGACAGCCGAGCACAGATACGCAGTATTTT.

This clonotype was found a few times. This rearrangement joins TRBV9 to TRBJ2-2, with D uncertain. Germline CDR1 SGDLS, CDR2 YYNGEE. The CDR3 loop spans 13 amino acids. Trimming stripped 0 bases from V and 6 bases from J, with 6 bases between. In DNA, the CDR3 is TGTGCCAGCAGCGTAGGCGGCGCCGGGGAGCTGTTTTTT. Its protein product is CASSVGGAGELFF.

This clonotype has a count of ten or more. The CDR3 DNA sequence: TGCGCCAGCAGCTTGGAGGGAAGGGAAAAACTGTTTTTT. It is translated as CASSLEGREKLFF. The chain links TRBV5-1 to TRBJ1-4; D gene uncertain. Germline-derived CDR1 and CDR2 are SGHRS and YFSETQ. This CDR3 comprises 13 residues. Between the trimmed V and J ends, which lost 0 bases and 8 bases, there was a span of 8 bases.

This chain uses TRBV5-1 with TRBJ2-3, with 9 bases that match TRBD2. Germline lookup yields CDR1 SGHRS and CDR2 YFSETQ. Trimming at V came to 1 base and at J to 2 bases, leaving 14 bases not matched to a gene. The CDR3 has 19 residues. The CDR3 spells CASSLRPSGRLELTDTQYF. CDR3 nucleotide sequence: TGCGCCAGCAGCTTGCGTCCCAGCGGGAGGTTGGAACTCACAGATACGCAGTATTTT.

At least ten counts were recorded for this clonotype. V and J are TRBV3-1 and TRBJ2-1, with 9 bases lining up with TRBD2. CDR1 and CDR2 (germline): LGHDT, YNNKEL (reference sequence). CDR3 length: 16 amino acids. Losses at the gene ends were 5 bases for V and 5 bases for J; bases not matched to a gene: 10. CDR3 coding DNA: TGTGCCAGCAGCGCTCTGTCGGGACTAGCCAACAATGAGCAGTTCTTC. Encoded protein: CASSALSGLANNEQFF.

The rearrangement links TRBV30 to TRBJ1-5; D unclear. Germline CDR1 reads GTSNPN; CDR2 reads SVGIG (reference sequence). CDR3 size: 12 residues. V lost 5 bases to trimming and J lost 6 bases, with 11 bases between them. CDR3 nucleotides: TGTGCCTGGTTGAAGGGAGGTCAGCCCCAGCATTTT. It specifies CAWLKGGQPQHF.

Here the CDR3 reads CASSIPLDSHNEQFF. In DNA form, the CDR3 reads TGCGCCAGCAGTATTCCATTAGACAGCCACAATGAGCAGTTCTTC. The chain recombines TRBV5-1 with TRBJ2-1; perhaps TRBD1 as D (5 bases). The V gene's germline CDR1 is SGHRS and CDR2 YFSETQ. The CDR3 totals 15 residues. V gave up 5 bases and J gave up 5 bases, with 17 bases separating them.

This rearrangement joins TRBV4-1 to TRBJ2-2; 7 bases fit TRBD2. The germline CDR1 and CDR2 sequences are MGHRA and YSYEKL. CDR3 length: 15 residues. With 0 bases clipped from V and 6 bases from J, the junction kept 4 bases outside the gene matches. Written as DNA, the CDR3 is TGCGCCAGCAGCCAAGATTTTGGGGGGGCCGGGGAGCTGTTTTTT. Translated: CASSQDFGGAGELFF.

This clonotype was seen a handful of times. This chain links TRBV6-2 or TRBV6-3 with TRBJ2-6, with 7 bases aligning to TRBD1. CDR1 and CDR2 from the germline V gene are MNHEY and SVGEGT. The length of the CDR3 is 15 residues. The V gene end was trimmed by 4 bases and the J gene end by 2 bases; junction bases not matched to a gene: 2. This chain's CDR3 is CASSSQGTGANVLTF. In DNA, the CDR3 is TGTGCCAGCAGTTCACAGGGGACTGGGGCCAACGTCCTGACTTTC.

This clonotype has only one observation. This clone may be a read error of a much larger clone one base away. CDR3 protein: CAGSQFALAEDTGELFF. The DNA of the CDR3 is TGCGCCGGCAGCCAGTTCGCACTAGCGGAAGACACCGGGGAGCTGTTTTTT. V usage is TRBV4-1 and J usage is TRBJ2-2, with 8 bases that match TRBD2. This CDR3 contains 17 residues. The V gene's germline CDR1 is MGHRA and CDR2 YSYEKL.

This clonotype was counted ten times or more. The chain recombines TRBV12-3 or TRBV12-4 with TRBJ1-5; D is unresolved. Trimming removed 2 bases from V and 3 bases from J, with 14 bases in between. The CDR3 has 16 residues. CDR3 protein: CASSLSASSANQPQHF. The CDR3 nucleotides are TGTGCCAGCAGTTTATCGGCCAGTTCGGCCAATCAGCCCCAGCATTTT.

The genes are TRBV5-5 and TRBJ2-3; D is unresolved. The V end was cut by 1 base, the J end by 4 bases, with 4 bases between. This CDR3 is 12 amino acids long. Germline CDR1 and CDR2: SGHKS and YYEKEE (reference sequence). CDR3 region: CASSLYSDTQYF. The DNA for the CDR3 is TGTGCCAGCAGCTTGTATTCAGATACGCAGTATTTT.

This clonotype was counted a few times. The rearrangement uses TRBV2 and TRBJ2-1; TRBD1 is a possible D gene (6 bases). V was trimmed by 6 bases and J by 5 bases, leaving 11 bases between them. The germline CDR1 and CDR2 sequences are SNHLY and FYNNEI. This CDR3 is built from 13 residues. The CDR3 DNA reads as TGTGCCAGCAGACAGGGCACGGACAATGAGCAGTTCTTC. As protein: CASRQGTDNEQFF.

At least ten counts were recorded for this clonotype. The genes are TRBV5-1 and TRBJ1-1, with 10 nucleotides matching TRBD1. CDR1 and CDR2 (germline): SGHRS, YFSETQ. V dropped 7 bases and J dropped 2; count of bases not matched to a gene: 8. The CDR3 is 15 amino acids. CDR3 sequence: CASAGQGISNTEAFF. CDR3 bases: TGCGCCAGCGCGGGACAGGGGATCTCTAACACTGAAGCTTTCTTT.

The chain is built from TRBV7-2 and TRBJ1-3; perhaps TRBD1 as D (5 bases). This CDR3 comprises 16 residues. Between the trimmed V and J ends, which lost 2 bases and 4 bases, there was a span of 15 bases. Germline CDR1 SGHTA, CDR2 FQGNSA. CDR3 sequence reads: CASSLFRAGGGNTIYF. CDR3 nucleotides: TGTGCCAGCAGCTTATTTCGGGCGGGGGGAGGAAACACCATATATTTT.

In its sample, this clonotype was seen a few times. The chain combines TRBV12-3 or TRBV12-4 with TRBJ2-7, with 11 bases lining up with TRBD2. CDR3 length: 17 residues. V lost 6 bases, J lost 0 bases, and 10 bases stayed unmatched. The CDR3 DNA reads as TGTGCCAGCAGGGGGGGTAGCGGGAGGGGAAGCTCCTACGAGCAGTACTTC. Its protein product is CASRGGSGRGSSYEQYF.